These 20 T cell receptor beta chains were all obtained from the same sample, sequenced in a study of CD8 T cells in ankylosing spondylitis. TCRdb redid the calling of the 5' RACE reads with MiXCR, one entry per CDR3 protein. The profile shows about 240,000 distinct CDR3 sequences, about 9.1% of them singletons. Material for sequencing was blood, either unsorted or a sorted T cell fraction (not recorded which). Receptors were obtained from a male donor with ankylosing spondylitis or in good health (not recorded which).

This clonotype showed up many times. The chain is built from TRBV6-1 and TRBJ2-6; D unclear. Trimming stripped 3 bases from V and 4 bases from J, with 10 bases between. The CDR3 totals 15 residues. Looked up from germline, CDR1 is MNHNS and CDR2 is SASEGT. The CDR3 sequence: CASSEVSGGANVLTF. The CDR3 DNA is TGTGCCAGCAGTGAGGTTTCAGGAGGGGCCAACGTCCTGACTTTC.

In this sample, this clonotype turned up many times. The chain joins TRBV9 to TRBJ1-2, with a possible D match to TRBD1 (5 bases). The V end was cut by 0 bases, the J end by 2 bases, with 5 bases between. Germline values: CDR1 SGDLS, CDR2 YYNGEE. There are 13 residues in the CDR3. The CDR3 sequence: CASSVDRNYGYTF. In nucleotides, the CDR3 is TGTGCCAGCAGCGTAGACAGGAACTATGGCTACACCTTC.

Many counts were recorded for this clonotype. The genes are TRBV20-1 and TRBJ2-7; possible D gene TRBD1, 6 bases. CDR1 is DFQATT and CDR2 is SNEGSKA in the germline V gene (reference sequence). The CDR3 contains 12 residues. Deletions cut 3 bases from V and 5 bases from J, with 11 bases between. CDR3 nucleotide sequence: TGCAGTGCTAGTCAGGGGTGGGACGAGCAGTACTTC. Its protein is CSASQGWDEQYF.

This clonotype has ten or more counts. The chain couples TRBV20-1 to TRBJ1-1; D remains ambiguous. This CDR3 is built from 14 residues. Deletions cut 5 bases from V and 0 bases from J, with 13 bases between. Germline loops: CDR1 DFQATT, CDR2 SNEGSKA (reference sequence). CDR3 sequence reads: CSAPVGSMNTEAFF. For the CDR3, the DNA is TGCAGTGCTCCCGTGGGGAGCATGAACACTGAAGCTTTCTTT.

This clonotype occurred many times. The chain couples TRBV20-1 to TRBJ2-1, with 11 bases aligning to TRBD2. CDR1 is DFQATT, CDR2 SNEGSKA, per germline (reference sequence). The J segment lost 2 bases and the V segment lost 0 bases, leaving 12 bases of the junction unmatched. CDR3 length equals 19 residues. CDR3 in amino acids: CSARDWSSGRSATYNEQFF. The CDR3 DNA reads as TGCAGTGCTAGAGATTGGTCTAGCGGGAGGAGTGCCACCTACAATGAGCAGTTCTTC.

The gene calls are TRBV5-1 and TRBJ2-3, with 8 nucleotides matching TRBD2. With 7 bases clipped from V and 4 bases from J, the junction kept 14 bases outside the gene matches. This CDR3 spans 16 amino acids. The V gene's germline CDR1 is SGHRS and CDR2 YFSETQ. The CDR3 DNA is TGCGCCAGCGTCCGCGGGAGCGGGGGTGTCCCAGATACGCAGTATTTT. As protein: CASVRGSGGVPDTQYF.

Ten or more counts support this clonotype. The chain has TRBV27 and TRBJ1-2; D possibly corresponds to TRBD1 (5 bases). The ends were cut back, 3 bases at V and 7 bases at J, with 15 bases in the middle. This CDR3 region has 14 residues. CDR1 and CDR2 (germline): MNHEY, SMNVEV (reference sequence). The CDR3 DNA reads TGTGCCAGCAGTTTGGGGCCCGACGGTGGTGGCTACACCTTC. Amino acid sequence: CASSLGPDGGGYTF.

This clonotype appeared many times. CDR3 amino acids: CASGGSGGSTDTQYF. The CDR3 DNA reads TGTGCCAGCGGTGGTTCGGGGGGGAGCACAGATACGCAGTATTTT. The rearrangement links TRBV6-1 to TRBJ2-3; 8 bases are shared with TRBD2. Per germline, CDR1 MNHNS and CDR2 SASEGT. The CDR3 length is 15 residues. V shed 8 bases, J shed 0 bases, and the junction held 7 bases outside the gene matches.

This clonotype was counted only a few times. This chain uses TRBV18 with TRBJ1-6, with 8 nucleotides matching TRBD1. Unmatched junction bases numbered 6, after V lost 0 bases and J lost 8 bases. The germline V gene encodes CDR1 KGHSH and CDR2 LQKENI. The CDR3 spans 16 residues. CDR3 sequence reads: CASSPPPGGAYSPLHF. The CDR3 DNA reads as TGTGCCAGCTCACCACCACCAGGGGGCGCTTATTCACCCCTCCACTTT.

This clonotype was found many times. This rearrangement joins TRBV5-1 to TRBJ1-1; D is possibly TRBD1 (6 bases). From germline, CDR1 is SGHRS and CDR2 YFSETQ. Trimming removed 0 bases from V and 4 bases from J, with 10 bases in between. CDR3 length: 14 residues. The CDR3 nucleotides are TGCGCCAGCAGCTTGGACAGGGCGGCCACTGAAGCTTTCTTT. Its protein product is CASSLDRAATEAFF. The variable domain in full, with the rest retrieved from reference TRBV5-1 and TRBJ1-1, is KAGVTQTPRYLIKTRGQQVTLSCSPISGHRSVSWYQQTPGQGLQFLFEYFSETQRNKGNFPGRFSGRQFSNSRSEMNVSTLELGDSALYLCASSLDRAATEAFFGQGTRLTVV.

This clonotype was detected a few times. The V gene is TRBV10-3, the J gene TRBJ2-7; 7 bases are shared with TRBD2. V shed 4 bases, J shed 5 bases, and the junction held 14 bases outside the gene matches. The germline V gene has CDR1 ENHRY and CDR2 SYGVKD. This CDR3 is 16 amino acids long. Here the CDR3 reads CAISGGAGVKHNEQYF. The CDR3, as DNA: TGTGCCATCAGTGGTGGGGCGGGAGTGAAACATAACGAGCAGTACTTC.

This clonotype was seen repeatedly, ten times or more. This chain uses TRBV20-1 with TRBJ2-1; 14 bases agree with TRBD2. The germline CDR1 and CDR2 sequences are DFQATT and SNEGSKA (reference sequence). V shed 6 bases, J shed 6 bases, and the junction held 4 bases outside the gene matches. The CDR3 extends over 14 amino acids. The CDR3 protein is CSAIGTSGGNEQFF. Written as DNA, the CDR3 is TGCAGTGCCATCGGGACTAGCGGGGGCAATGAGCAGTTCTTC.

This clonotype was picked up many times. This chain joins TRBV7-6 and TRBJ2-1; TRBD1 or TRBD2 may be the D gene (5 bases each). V gave up 1 base and J gave up 4 bases, with 14 bases separating them. Germline CDR1 SGHVS, CDR2 FNYEAQ. The CDR3 totals 16 residues. For the CDR3, the DNA is TGTGCCAGCAGCTTAGATTCGGTCGGGGCTTACAATGAGCAGTTCTTC. Its protein product is CASSLDSVGAYNEQFF.

This clonotype was picked up a small number of times. The chain has TRBV7-2 and TRBJ2-7; D uncertain. Germline V CDR1 and CDR2: SGHTA, FQGNSA. The CDR3 loop spans 13 amino acids. The V end was cut by 5 bases, the J end by 6 bases, with 14 bases between. This chain's CDR3 is CASSGLRLGEQYF. CDR3 DNA: TGTGCCAGCAGCGGCCTGAGATTGGGCGAGCAGTACTTC. The whole variable domain, remainder taken from reference TRBV7-2 and TRBJ2-7, is GAGVSQSPSNKVTEKGKDVELRCDPISGHTALYWYRQSLGQGLEFLIYFQGNSAPDKSGLPSDRFSAERTGGSVSTLTIQRTQQEDSAVYLCASSGLRLGEQYFGPGTRLTVT.

This clonotype was picked up many times. This sequence joins TRBV4-3 and TRBJ2-2, with 8 bases matching TRBD1. V gave up 3 bases and J gave up 8 bases; unmatched junction bases: 5. From germline, CDR1 is LGHNA and CDR2 YSLEER. The CDR3 loop spans 14 amino acids. This CDR3 is CASSQRTGSGELFF. In nucleotides, the CDR3 is TGCGCCAGCAGCCAGCGGACAGGGTCAGGGGAGCTGTTTTTT.

In its sample, this clonotype was seen many times. The V call is TRBV7-9, the J call TRBJ2-7, with TRBD2 identical over 10 bases. After removal of 1 base from V and 5 bases from J, the junction contained 5 bases not matched to a gene. This CDR3 has 15 residues. The germline V gene has CDR1 SEHNR and CDR2 FQNEAQ (reference sequence). The CDR3 bases are TGTGCCAGCAGCTTAGGATCTAGCGGGAGTAACGAGCAGTACTTC. This gives the protein CASSLGSSGSNEQYF. Using reference TRBV7-9 and TRBJ2-7 for the parts outside the CDR3, the full variable domain is DTGVSQNPRHKITKRGQNVTFRCDPISEHNRLYWYRQTLGQGPEFLTYFQNEAQLEKSRLLSDRFSAERPKGSFSTLEIQRTEQGDSAMYLCASSLGSSGSNEQYFGPGTRLTVT.

The chain employs TRBV7-2 and TRBJ1-2; 8 bases map to TRBD1. This CDR3 is 16 amino acids long. Germline V gene lookup returns CDR1 SGHTA and CDR2 FQGNSA. J was trimmed by 4 bases and V by 3 bases; bases with no gene match: 10. CDR3 sequence reads: CASSLGPGQAGYGYTF. The CDR3 coding sequence is TGTGCCAGCAGCTTGGGGCCGGGACAGGCGGGCTATGGCTACACCTTC.

This clonotype was seen a few times. The chain recombines TRBV20-1 with TRBJ2-5; maybe TRBD2 (6 bases). The CDR3 runs 14 residues. V lost 3 bases, J lost 2 bases, and 13 bases lay in between. Germline CDR1 DFQATT, CDR2 SNEGSKA (reference sequence). The CDR3 nucleotides read TGCAGTGCTAGGGAGGGAGAGGGGCAAGAGACCCAGTACTTC. Its translation is CSAREGEGQETQYF.

This clonotype was counted many times. The rearrangement links TRBV3-1 to TRBJ1-3; no reliable D call. V shed 0 bases and J shed 0 bases, with 6 bases lying between them. Germline V gene lookup returns CDR1 LGHDT and CDR2 YNNKEL (reference sequence). The CDR3 spans 15 residues. CDR3 in DNA: TGTGCCAGCAGCCAAGATCGGACCTCTGGAAACACCATATATTTT. Amino acids: CASSQDRTSGNTIYF.

The sample holds many counts of this clonotype. The V gene is TRBV7-9, the J gene TRBJ2-7; D is unclear. Germline assignment: CDR1 SEHNR and CDR2 FQNEAQ (reference sequence). CDR3 length equals 15 residues. The V gene lost 5 bases and the J gene lost 5 bases, with 19 bases spanning the gap. CDR3 bases: TGTGCCAGCAGCCCGGGTAGGGCCCACCGTGACGAGCAGTACTTC. It translates to CASSPGRAHRDEQYF.